This TCR beta chain was observed in a study of cytomegalovirus exposure and HLA in healthy donors. Turning to the study itself: The 90 to 150 validation repertoires used a platform that matched the one used for the approximately 690 first-cohort repertoires, as a later analysis reported.

Sequencing was performed with immunoSEQ multiplex PCR; in TCRdb, only in-frame clones are kept and a portion is missing. The table records around 52,000 clones, approximately 88% of them present only once. Of note for this clone: Its antigen is unknown.

Points from the study as a whole: Subsequent analysis found a tendency for first-cohort TCR clusters to co-occur within the 90 to 150 validation repertoires. Associated with cytomegalovirus, according to the listing, were around 170 TCR beta chains.

The CDR3 is 8 residues long. Germline V gives CDR1 SQVTM, CDR2 ANQGSEA. Sample: PBMCs. V and J are TRBV29-1 and TRBJ2-1; D is undetermined. This TCR was sampled from a woman in her 30s in good health and CMV-seronegative. The CDR3 coding sequence is TGCAGGGTTACCCCGGGGTTCTTC. Encoded protein: CRVTPGFF.